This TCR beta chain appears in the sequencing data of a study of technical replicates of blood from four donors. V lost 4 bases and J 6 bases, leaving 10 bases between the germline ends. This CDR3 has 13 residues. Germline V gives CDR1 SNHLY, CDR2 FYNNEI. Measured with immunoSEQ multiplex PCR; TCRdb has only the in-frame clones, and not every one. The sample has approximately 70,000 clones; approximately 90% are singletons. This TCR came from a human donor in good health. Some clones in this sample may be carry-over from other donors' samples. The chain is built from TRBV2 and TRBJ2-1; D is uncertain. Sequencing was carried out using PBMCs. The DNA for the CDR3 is TGTGCCAGCAGTGGCTACTCCACCAATGAGCAGTTCTTC. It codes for CASSGYSTNEQFF.